The clone carrying this T cell receptor (beta chain) showed up many times. The target antigen is unknown. This sample is part of a study of T cells in Graves' hyperthyroidism and ophthalmopathy. The TCR beta CDR3 regions underwent amplification using RNA transcripts as the source. A set of HTBI primers served as the primers for a first-round RT-PCR of the TCR CDR3. TCRdb independently ran MiXCR on the multiplex PCR reads; one entry per CDR3 protein. The sample contains approximately 400,000 distinct CDR3 sequences, 15% of which appear only once. The CDR3 is 15 residues long. Germline V gene lookup returns CDR1 SGHRS and CDR2 YFSETQ. V lost 4 bases, J lost 0 bases, and 12 bases lay in between. Study-wide results and caveats: Stable hyperthyroidism was told apart from ophthalmopathy by a model built on 13 V-J features.

The chain uses TRBV5-1 and TRBJ2-3; D unresolved. Sequencing was performed on blood. The sequence derives from a woman aged 25 to 39 with Graves' hyperthyroidism. CDR3: CASSPGPPSTDTQYF. CDR3 bases: TGCGCCAGCAGCCCGGGCCCTCCGAGCACAGATACGCAGTATTTT.